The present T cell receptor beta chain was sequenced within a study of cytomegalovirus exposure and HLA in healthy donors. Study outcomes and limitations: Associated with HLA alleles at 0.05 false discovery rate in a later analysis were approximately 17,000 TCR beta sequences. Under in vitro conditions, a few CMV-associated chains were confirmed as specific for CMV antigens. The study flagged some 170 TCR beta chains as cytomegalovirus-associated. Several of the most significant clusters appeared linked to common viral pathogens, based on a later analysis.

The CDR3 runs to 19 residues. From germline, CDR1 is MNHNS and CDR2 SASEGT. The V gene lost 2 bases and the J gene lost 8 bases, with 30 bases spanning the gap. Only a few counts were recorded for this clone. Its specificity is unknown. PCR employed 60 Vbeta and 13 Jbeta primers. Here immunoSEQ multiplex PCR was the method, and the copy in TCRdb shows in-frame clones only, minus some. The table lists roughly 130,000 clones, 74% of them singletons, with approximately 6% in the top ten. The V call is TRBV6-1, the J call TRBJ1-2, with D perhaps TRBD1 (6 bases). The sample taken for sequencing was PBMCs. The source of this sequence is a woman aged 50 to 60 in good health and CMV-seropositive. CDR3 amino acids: CASSEKTGEGGSRTSGYTF. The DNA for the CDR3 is TGTGCCAGCAGTGAAAAGACAGGCGAAGGAGGTTCGCGGACTTCAGGCTACACCTTC.